These T cell receptor beta chains were read from a single sample in a study of T cell changes during pregnancy in multiple sclerosis. Only in-frame clones appear in the TCRdb table, and some are missing; sequencing was by immunoSEQ multiplex PCR. This table has 23,000 or so clones, around nine tenths appearing once. The sample in question was CD8+ T cells from peripheral blood mononuclear cells, obtained in the first trimester of pregnancy. The receptors here all came from a female donor in good health, enrolled as a control in a pregnancy study. Both conserved end residues are part of each CDR3. The D gene is left open where the match is weak. Clone size, where shown, is once, few, many, or a class for clones that have expanded.

v_gene: TRBV15
abundance: few
d_gene: .
j_gene: TRBJ2-3
CDR3aa: CATSSGEVVVPDTQYF
CDR3nt: TGTGCCACCAGCAGTGGGGAGGTAGTCGTCCCAGATACGCAGTATTTT

v_gene: TRBV7-6
abundance: .
d_gene: TRBD1
j_gene: TRBJ2-3
CDR3aa: CASSSQGLQYF
CDR3nt: TGTGCCAGCAGCTCACAGGGGTTGCAGTATTTT

v_gene: TRBV5-4
abundance: .
d_gene: TRBD1
j_gene: TRBJ1-4
CDR3aa: CASSRPGQGDEKLFF
CDR3nt: TGTGCCAGCAGTAGACCGGGACAGGGTGATGAAAAACTGTTTTTT

v_gene: TRBV9
abundance: .
d_gene: .
j_gene: TRBJ1-1
CDR3aa: CASSLEGNTEAFF
CDR3nt: TGTGCCAGCAGCCTGGAGGGGAACACTGAAGCTTTCTTT

v_gene: TRBV27
abundance: .
d_gene: TRBD1
j_gene: TRBJ2-1
CDR3aa: CASSLFGTGGGDEQFF
CDR3nt: TGTGCCAGCAGTTTATTCGGGACAGGGGGGGGAGATGAGCAGTTCTTC

v_gene: TRBV7-9
abundance: .
d_gene: TRBD1
j_gene: TRBJ2-3
CDR3aa: CASRGQGPDTQYF
CDR3nt: TGTGCCAGCAGAGGACAGGGCCCAGATACGCAGTATTTT

v_gene: TRBV6-5
abundance: .
d_gene: TRBD2
j_gene: TRBJ2-1
CDR3aa: CASSYSGSKDEQFF
CDR3nt: TGTGCCAGCAGTTATAGCGGGAGTAAGGATGAGCAGTTCTTC

v_gene: TRBV27
abundance: .
d_gene: TRBD1
j_gene: TRBJ2-3
CDR3aa: CASSSLTGTGGTYTQYF
CDR3nt: TGTGCCAGCAGTTCCTTAACCGGGACAGGGGGTACCTATACGCAGTATTTT

v_gene: TRBV6-5
abundance: .
d_gene: TRBD1
j_gene: TRBJ2-2
CDR3aa: CASSYTGGSTGELFF
CDR3nt: TGTGCCAGCAGTTACACAGGGGGTTCCACCGGGGAGCTGTTTTTT

v_gene: TRBV4-1
abundance: .
d_gene: .
j_gene: TRBJ1-5
CDR3aa: CASSQAPRPGSYSNQPQHF
CDR3nt: TGCGCCAGCAGCCAAGCTCCCCGCCCAGGGTCCTATAGCAATCAGCCCCAGCATTTT

v_gene: TRBV2
abundance: .
d_gene: .
j_gene: TRBJ2-1
CDR3aa: CASSGLGASPSYNEQFF
CDR3nt: TGTGCCAGCAGTGGTCTGGGGGCTTCCCCCTCCTACAATGAGCAGTTCTTC

v_gene: TRBV5-1
abundance: .
d_gene: .
j_gene: TRBJ1-4
CDR3aa: CASSLGFGQASEKLFF
CDR3nt: TGCGCCAGCAGCTTGGGGTTCGGCCAGGCGAGTGAAAAACTGTTTTTT

v_gene: TRBV5-4
abundance: once
d_gene: .
j_gene: TRBJ2-7
CDR3aa: CASSLGGEYEQYF
CDR3nt: TGTGCCAGCAGCTTGGGGGGAGAGTACGAGCAGTACTTC

v_gene: TRBV27
abundance: .
d_gene: TRBD2
j_gene: TRBJ2-3
CDR3aa: CASSWTSRGTDTQYF
CDR3nt: TGTGCCAGCAGTTGGACTAGCCGGGGGACCGATACGCAGTATTTT

v_gene: TRBV6-5
abundance: .
d_gene: TRBD1
j_gene: TRBJ2-7
CDR3aa: CASRVGQGASYEQYF
CDR3nt: TGTGCCAGCAGAGTCGGACAGGGGGCGTCGTACGAGCAGTACTTC

v_gene: TRBV7-2
abundance: .
d_gene: .
j_gene: TRBJ2-5
CDR3aa: CASRISRRALETQYF
CDR3nt: TGTGCCAGCAGGATTAGTAGGAGGGCCCTAGAGACCCAGTACTTC

v_gene: TRBV4-2
abundance: once
d_gene: TRBD2
j_gene: TRBJ2-4
CDR3aa: CASSQDREGDIQYF
CDR3nt: TGTGCCAGCAGCCAAGATAGGGAGGGAGACATTCAGTACTTC

v_gene: TRBV4-2
abundance: .
d_gene: TRBD2
j_gene: TRBJ2-1
CDR3aa: CASSPPSGRPNEQFF
CDR3nt: TGTGCCAGCAGCCCCCCTAGCGGGAGACCCAATGAGCAGTTCTTC

v_gene: TRBV2
abundance: .
d_gene: .
j_gene: TRBJ1-2
CDR3aa: CASRPQQENYGYTF
CDR3nt: TGTGCCAGCAGACCCCAACAGGAAAACTATGGCTACACCTTC

v_gene: TRBV19
abundance: .
d_gene: .
j_gene: TRBJ2-1
CDR3aa: CASIARSGYYNEQFF
CDR3nt: TGTGCCAGTATTGCCAGGAGCGGTTACTACAATGAGCAGTTCTTC

v_gene: TRBV13
abundance: .
d_gene: .
j_gene: TRBJ2-6
CDR3aa: CASSLEGGHAGANVLTF
CDR3nt: TGTGCCAGCAGCTTAGAGGGCGGGCACGCTGGGGCCAACGTCCTGACTTTC

v_gene: TRBV27
abundance: .
d_gene: .
j_gene: TRBJ2-7
CDR3aa: CASSLGRFDYEQYF
CDR3nt: TGTGCCAGCAGTTTAGGGCGATTCGACTACGAGCAGTACTTC

v_gene: TRBV5-6
abundance: .
d_gene: TRBD1
j_gene: TRBJ2-7
CDR3aa: CASSAGTGGYEQYF
CDR3nt: TGTGCCAGCAGCGCCGGGACAGGTGGCTACGAGCAGTACTTC

v_gene: TRBV29-1
abundance: once
d_gene: .
j_gene: TRBJ2-3
CDR3aa: CSVLRHFADTQYF
CDR3nt: TGCAGCGTTCTTCGCCACTTTGCAGATACGCAGTATTTT

v_gene: TRBV27
abundance: .
d_gene: .
j_gene: TRBJ1-2
CDR3aa: CASRRGAYGYTF
CDR3nt: TGTGCCAGCCGTCGGGGGGCCTATGGCTACACCTTC

v_gene: TRBV7-6
abundance: .
d_gene: .
j_gene: TRBJ2-1
CDR3aa: CASSPRDPYYNEQFF
CDR3nt: TGTGCCAGCAGCCCGCGGGACCCCTACTACAATGAGCAGTTCTTC

v_gene: TRBV28
abundance: .
d_gene: .
j_gene: TRBJ2-7
CDR3aa: CASTEFSGNYEQYF
CDR3nt: TGTGCCAGCACCGAGTTTAGCGGAAACTACGAGCAGTACTTC

v_gene: TRBV7-2
abundance: .
d_gene: .
j_gene: TRBJ2-1
CDR3aa: CASSSILTGEQFF
CDR3nt: TGTGCCAGCAGCTCCATCCTTACGGGTGAGCAGTTCTTC

v_gene: TRBV9
abundance: .
d_gene: TRBD2
j_gene: TRBJ2-3
CDR3aa: CASSVRSGGSTDTQYF
CDR3nt: TGTGCCAGCAGCGTCCGTAGCGGGGGGAGCACAGATACGCAGTATTTT

v_gene: TRBV9
abundance: .
d_gene: TRBD2
j_gene: TRBJ2-3
CDR3aa: CASSPNPSGSSTDTQYF
CDR3nt: TGTGCCAGCAGCCCCAACCCTAGCGGGTCTAGCACAGATACGCAGTATTTT

v_gene: TRBV27
abundance: .
d_gene: .
j_gene: TRBJ2-3
CDR3aa: CASIFTDTQYF
CDR3nt: TGTGCCAGCATCTTCACAGATACGCAGTATTTT

v_gene: TRBV28
abundance: .
d_gene: .
j_gene: TRBJ2-7
CDR3aa: CASSFRQDSEQYF
CDR3nt: TGTGCCAGCAGTTTTAGACAGGATTCCGAGCAGTACTTC

v_gene: TRBV10-2
abundance: .
d_gene: TRBD1
j_gene: TRBJ1-1
CDR3aa: CASTDTGAGTEAFF
CDR3nt: TGCGCCAGCACCGACACAGGGGCAGGGACTGAAGCTTTCTTT

v_gene: TRBV6-1
abundance: .
d_gene: TRBD2
j_gene: TRBJ2-7
CDR3aa: CASSDGEGGVSEQYF
CDR3nt: TGTGCCAGCAGCGATGGGGAGGGTGGGGTGAGTGAGCAGTACTTC

v_gene: TRBV5-1
abundance: .
d_gene: TRBD2
j_gene: TRBJ2-1
CDR3aa: CASSLAQGWTSGRGGVNEQFF
CDR3nt: TGCGCCAGCAGCTTGGCGCAAGGATGGACTAGCGGGAGAGGGGGTGTTAATGAGCAGTTCTTC

v_gene: TRBV29-1
abundance: .
d_gene: TRBD1
j_gene: TRBJ1-2
CDR3aa: CSVPPDRTAHGYTF
CDR3nt: TGCAGCGTTCCCCCGGACAGGACGGCTCATGGCTACACCTTC

v_gene: TRBV5-1
abundance: .
d_gene: TRBD1
j_gene: TRBJ2-5
CDR3aa: CASSLGTGWETQYF
CDR3nt: TGCGCCAGCAGCTTGGGGACAGGGTGGGAGACCCAGTACTTC

v_gene: TRBV9
abundance: .
d_gene: .
j_gene: TRBJ2-3
CDR3aa: CASSVEEFTDTQYF
CDR3nt: TGTGCCAGCAGCGTAGAGGAGTTCACAGATACGCAGTATTTT

v_gene: TRBV12-5
abundance: .
d_gene: .
j_gene: TRBJ2-2
CDR3aa: CASGSSANTGELFF
CDR3nt: TGTGCTAGTGGTTCGTCAGCGAACACCGGGGAGCTGTTTTTT

v_gene: TRBV6-1
abundance: .
d_gene: .
j_gene: TRBJ1-1
CDR3aa: CASSETEESPGAFF
CDR3nt: TGTGCCAGCAGTGAGACAGAGGAATCCCCCGGAGCTTTCTTT

v_gene: TRBV14
abundance: .
d_gene: .
j_gene: TRBJ2-7
CDR3aa: CASGGAPYEQYF
CDR3nt: TGTGCCAGCGGGGGGGCCCCTTACGAGCAGTACTTC

v_gene: TRBV13
abundance: .
d_gene: TRBD1
j_gene: TRBJ2-7
CDR3aa: CASSSTTGGTYEQYF
CDR3nt: TGTGCCAGCAGCTCAACGACAGGGGGAACGTACGAGCAGTACTTC

v_gene: TRBV4-2
abundance: few
d_gene: TRBD1
j_gene: TRBJ1-1
CDR3aa: CASSQEADRAVNTEAFF
CDR3nt: TGTGCCAGCAGCCAAGAAGCGGACAGGGCGGTCAACACTGAAGCTTTCTTT

v_gene: TRBV6-4
abundance: few
d_gene: .
j_gene: TRBJ2-2
CDR3aa: CASSDEGQTGELFF
CDR3nt: TGTGCCAGCAGTGATGAGGGCCAGACCGGGGAGCTGTTTTTT